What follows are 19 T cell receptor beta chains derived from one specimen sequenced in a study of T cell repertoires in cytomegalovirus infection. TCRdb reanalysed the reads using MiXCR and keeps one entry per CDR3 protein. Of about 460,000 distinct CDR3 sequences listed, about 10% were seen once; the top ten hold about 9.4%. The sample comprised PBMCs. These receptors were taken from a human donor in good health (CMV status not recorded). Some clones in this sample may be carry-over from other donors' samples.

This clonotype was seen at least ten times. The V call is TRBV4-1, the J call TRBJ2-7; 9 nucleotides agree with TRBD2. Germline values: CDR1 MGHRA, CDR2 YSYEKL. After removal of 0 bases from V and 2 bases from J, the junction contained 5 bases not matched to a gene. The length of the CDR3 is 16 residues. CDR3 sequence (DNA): TGCGCCAGCAGCCAAGATGGGAGCGGGGGGACCTACGAGCAGTACTTC. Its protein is CASSQDGSGGTYEQYF.

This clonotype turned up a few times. The chain's CDR3 is CASSIGQGDHAKNIQYF. The CDR3 nucleotides are TGTGCCAGCAGCATCGGACAGGGGGATCATGCCAAAAACATTCAGTACTTC. This sequence joins TRBV11-2 and TRBJ2-4, with 10 positions matching TRBD1. The CDR3 has 17 residues. The germline CDR1 and CDR2 sequences are SGHAT and FQNNGV. Trimming removed 5 bases from V and 1 base from J; junction bases left unmatched: 8.

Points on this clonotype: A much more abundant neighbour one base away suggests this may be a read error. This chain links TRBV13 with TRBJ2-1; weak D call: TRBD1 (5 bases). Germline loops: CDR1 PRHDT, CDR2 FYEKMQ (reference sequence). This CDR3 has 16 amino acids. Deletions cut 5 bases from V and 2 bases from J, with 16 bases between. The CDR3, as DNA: TGTGCCAGCAGCATCATAGGGGATACCACCTACAATGAGCAGTTCTTC. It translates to CASSIIGDTTYNEQFF. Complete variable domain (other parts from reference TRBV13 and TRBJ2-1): AAGVIQSPRHLIKEKRETATLKCYPIPRHDTVYWYQQGPGQDPQFLISFYEKMQSDKGSIPDRFSAQQFSDYHSELNMSSLELGDSALYFCASSIIGDTTYNEQFFGPGTRLTVL.

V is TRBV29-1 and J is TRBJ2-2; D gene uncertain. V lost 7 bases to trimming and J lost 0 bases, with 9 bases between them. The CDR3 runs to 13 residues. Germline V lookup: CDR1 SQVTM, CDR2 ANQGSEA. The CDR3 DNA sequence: TGCAGCGGCATCCCCCCGAACACCGGGGAGCTGTTTTTT. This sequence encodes CSGIPPNTGELFF.

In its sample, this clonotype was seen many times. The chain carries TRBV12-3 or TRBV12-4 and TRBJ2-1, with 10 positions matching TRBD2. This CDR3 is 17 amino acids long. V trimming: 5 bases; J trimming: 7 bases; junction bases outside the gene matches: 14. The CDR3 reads CASSPQAGGLASNEQFF. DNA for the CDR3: TGTGCCAGCAGTCCACAAGCCGGGGGACTAGCGAGTAATGAGCAGTTCTTC.

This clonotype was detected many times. The CDR3 here is CASSSTQGASGNQPQHF. The CDR3 DNA follows: TGTGCCAGCAGTTCCACTCAGGGGGCATCGGGCAATCAGCCCCAGCATTTT. The chain is built from TRBV6-6 and TRBJ1-5; 8 bases are shared with TRBD1. CDR3 length equals 17 residues. The V and J ends lost 4 bases and 2 bases, in that order; junction bases with no gene match: 10. Germline CDR1 MNHNY, CDR2 SVGAGI (reference sequence).

The CDR3 here is CASSETSATTDTQYF. CDR3 coding DNA: TGTGCCAGCAGCGAGACTAGCGCTACCACAGATACGCAGTATTTT. The V and J genes are TRBV2 and TRBJ2-3, with 8 bases that match TRBD2. Germline assignment: CDR1 SNHLY and CDR2 FYNNEI. Germline trimming cut 6 bases from V and 2 bases from J; bases unmatched to any gene: 7. The CDR3 totals 15 residues.

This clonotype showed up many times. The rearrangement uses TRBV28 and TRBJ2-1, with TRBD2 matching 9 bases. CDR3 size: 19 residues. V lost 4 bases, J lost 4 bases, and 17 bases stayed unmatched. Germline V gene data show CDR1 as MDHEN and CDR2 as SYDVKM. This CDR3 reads CASSSPAGMTSGMYNEQFF. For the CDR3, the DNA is TGTGCCAGCAGTTCGCCGGCAGGGATGACTAGCGGCATGTACAATGAGCAGTTCTTC.

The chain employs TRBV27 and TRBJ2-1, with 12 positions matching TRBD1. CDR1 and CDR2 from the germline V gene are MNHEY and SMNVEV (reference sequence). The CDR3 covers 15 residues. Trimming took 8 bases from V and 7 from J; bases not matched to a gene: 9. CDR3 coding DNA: TGTGCCAGCCTTACCGGGACAGGGGGCAGGAATGAGCAGTTCTTC. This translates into CASLTGTGGRNEQFF.

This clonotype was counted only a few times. CDR3 region: CASSIRADTDTQYF. CDR3 DNA: TGTGCCAGTAGTATTAGAGCAGACACAGATACGCAGTATTTT. The J gene is TRBJ2-3, the V gene TRBV19; D gene uncertain. The germline CDR1 and CDR2 sequences are LNHDA and SQIVND (reference sequence). Trimming removed 3 bases at V and 2 bases at J, with 9 bases between. The CDR3 extends over 14 amino acids.

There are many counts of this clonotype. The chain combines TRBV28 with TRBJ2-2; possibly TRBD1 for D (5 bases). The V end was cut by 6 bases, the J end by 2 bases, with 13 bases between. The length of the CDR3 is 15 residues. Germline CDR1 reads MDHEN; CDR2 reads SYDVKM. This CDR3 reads CASSLSDINTGELFF. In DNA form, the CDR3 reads TGTGCCAGCAGCCTCTCGGACATCAACACCGGGGAGCTGTTTTTT.

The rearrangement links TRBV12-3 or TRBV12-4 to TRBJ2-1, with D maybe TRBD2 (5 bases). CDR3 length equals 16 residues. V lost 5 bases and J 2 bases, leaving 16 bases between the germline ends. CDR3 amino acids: CASSPSPSGPYNEQFF. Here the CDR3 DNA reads TGTGCCAGCAGTCCCTCTCCAAGCGGACCCTACAATGAGCAGTTCTTC.

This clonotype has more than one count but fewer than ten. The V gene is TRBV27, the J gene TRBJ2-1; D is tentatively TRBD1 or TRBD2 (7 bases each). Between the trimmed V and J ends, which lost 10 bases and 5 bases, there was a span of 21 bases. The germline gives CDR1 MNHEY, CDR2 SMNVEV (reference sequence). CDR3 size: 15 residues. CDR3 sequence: CATISGGGAHNEQFF. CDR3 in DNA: TGTGCCACCATCTCAGGGGGGGGGGCCCACAATGAGCAGTTCTTC.

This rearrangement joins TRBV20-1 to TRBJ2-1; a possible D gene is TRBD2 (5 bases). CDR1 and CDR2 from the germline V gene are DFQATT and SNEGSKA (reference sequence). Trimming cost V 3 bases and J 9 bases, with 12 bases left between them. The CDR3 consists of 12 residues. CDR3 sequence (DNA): TGCAGTGCTAGGGGGAGAGTGGGTGAGCAGTTCTTC. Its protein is CSARGRVGEQFF.

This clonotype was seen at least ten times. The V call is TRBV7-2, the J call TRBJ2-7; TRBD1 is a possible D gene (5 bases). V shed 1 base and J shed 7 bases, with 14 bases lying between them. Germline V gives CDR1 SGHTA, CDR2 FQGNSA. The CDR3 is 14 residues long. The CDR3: CASSLEGRVGEQYF. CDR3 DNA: TGTGCCAGCAGCTTAGAAGGCAGGGTTGGAGAGCAGTACTTC.

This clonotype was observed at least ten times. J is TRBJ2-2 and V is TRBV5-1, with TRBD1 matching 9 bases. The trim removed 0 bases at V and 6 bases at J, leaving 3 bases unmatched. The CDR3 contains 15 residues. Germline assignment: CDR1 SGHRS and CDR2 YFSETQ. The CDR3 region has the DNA TGCGCCAGCAGCTTGGCGGACAGGGGATCCGGGGAGCTGTTTTTT. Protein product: CASSLADRGSGELFF.

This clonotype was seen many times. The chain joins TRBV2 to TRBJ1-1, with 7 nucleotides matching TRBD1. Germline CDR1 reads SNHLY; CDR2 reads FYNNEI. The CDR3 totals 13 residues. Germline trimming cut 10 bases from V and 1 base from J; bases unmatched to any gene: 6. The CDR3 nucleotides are TGTGCCATTCCCGGGACAGCGAACACTGAAGCTTTCTTT. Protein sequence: CAIPGTANTEAFF.

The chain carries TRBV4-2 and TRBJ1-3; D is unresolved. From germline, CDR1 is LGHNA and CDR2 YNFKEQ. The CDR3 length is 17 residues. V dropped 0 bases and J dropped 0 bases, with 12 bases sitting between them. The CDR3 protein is CASSQEEGSRSGNTIYF. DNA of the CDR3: TGTGCCAGCAGCCAAGAAGAAGGCAGCCGCTCTGGAAACACCATATATTTT.

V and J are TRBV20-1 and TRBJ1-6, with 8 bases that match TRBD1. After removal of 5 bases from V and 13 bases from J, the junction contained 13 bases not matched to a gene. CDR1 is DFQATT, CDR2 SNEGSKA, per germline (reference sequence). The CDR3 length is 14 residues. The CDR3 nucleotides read TGCAGTGCTCATAAGGACAGGGCTTCGGGGCCCCTCCACTTT. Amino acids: CSAHKDRASGPLHF.